Presented here are 16 T cell receptor beta chains from one specimen sequenced in a study of blood T cell repertoires in COVID-19 (dated by TCRdb to between 2020 and 2021). The method behind the library was the immunoSEQ multiplex PCR assay. Here the immuneACCESS table is served through TCRdb, limited to in-frame sequences with V and J called. Missing clones are a known gap in these copies; in checked studies unresolved V genes cover under half, and the rest lacks a known reason. This sample is represented by about 74,000 clones; approximately 84% of them were singletons. The ten largest clonotypes hold 36% of the sample. Sequenced: peripheral blood. The origin of the receptors is a man between 70 and 80 years old with acute or convalescent COVID-19.

The gene calls are TRBV9 and TRBJ1-4, with 9 positions matching TRBD1. The CDR3 spans 15 residues. The V segment lost 3 bases and the J segment 6 bases; nucleotides outside the gene matches: 6. Germline V gives CDR1 SGDLS, CDR2 YYNGEE. The CDR3 is CASSAGTGRDEKLFF. The CDR3 DNA reads as TGTGCCAGCAGCGCTGGGACAGGGAGGGATGAAAAACTGTTTTTT.

The chain links TRBV21-1 to TRBJ1-5. TRBV21-1 is labeled a pseudogene. This CDR3 spans 15 amino acids. The CDR3 DNA follows: TGTGCCAGCAGCAAAGAAGGGGGGGCGGATCAGCCCCAGCATTTT. This codes for CASSKEGGADQPQHF.

The chain recombines TRBV3-1 (or the pseudogene TRBV3-2) with TRBJ1-2; a possible D gene is TRBD1 (6 bases). This CDR3 spans 13 amino acids. Trimming removed 0 bases at V and 7 bases at J, with 9 bases between. Germline V lookup: CDR1 LGHDT, CDR2 YNNKEL (reference sequence). CDR3 amino acids: CASSQEGGRGYTF. In nucleotides, the CDR3 is TGTGCCAGCAGCCAAGAAGGGGGACGTGGCTACACCTTC.

V usage is TRBV6-2 or TRBV6-3 and J usage is TRBJ1-5; weak D call: TRBD1 (6 bases). The CDR3 is 15 amino acids. Trimming took off 3 bases at V and 7 bases at J, with 16 bases between the two ends. In germline, CDR1 is MNHEY, CDR2 SVGEGT. This chain's CDR3 is CASSYERGAGQPQHF. CDR3 coding DNA: TGTGCCAGCAGTTATGAGCGGGGGGCTGGGCAGCCCCAGCATTTT.

This clone was detected a few times. The V call is TRBV29-1, the J call TRBJ1-2; D not certain. Germline CDR1 is SQVTM and CDR2 is ANQGSEA. This CDR3 comprises 10 residues. The V end lost 3 bases, the J end lost 6 bases, and 5 bases lay between the germline ends. This chain's CDR3 is CSVDGDGYTF. CDR3 sequence (DNA): TGCAGCGTTGACGGGGATGGCTACACCTTC.

V usage is TRBV27 and J usage is TRBJ2-2, with 8 bases identical to TRBD2. Germline V gene sequence: CDR1 MNHEY, CDR2 SMNVEV (reference sequence). With V trimmed by 4 bases and J by 5 bases, 3 bases remained unmatched. The CDR3 length is 14 residues. The CDR3 DNA is TGTGCCAGCAGTTCCCGGGGGGGAACCGGGGAGCTGTTTTTT. Amino acid sequence: CASSSRGGTGELFF.

The V and J genes are TRBV6-5 and TRBJ1-2, with 8 bases identical to TRBD1. The CDR3 has 14 residues. The germline CDR1 and CDR2 sequences are MNHEY and SVGAGI. Trimming at V came to 5 bases and at J to 6 bases, leaving 8 bases not matched to a gene. The CDR3 loop reads CASSHAGQGNGYTF. DNA for the CDR3: TGTGCCAGCAGTCATGCTGGACAGGGAAATGGCTACACCTTC.

The chain joins TRBV12-1 to TRBJ1-3; the table calls TRBD1, which could not be checked here. TRBV12-1 counts as a pseudogene. This CDR3 comprises 16 residues. CDR3 in amino acids: CASSLATGGSGNTIYF. In DNA form, the CDR3 reads TGTGCCAGCAGCCTTGCCACAGGGGGCTCTGGAAACACCATATATTTT.

This chain joins TRBV18 and TRBJ1-1, with a possible D match to TRBD1 (5 bases). In germline, CDR1 is KGHSH, CDR2 LQKENI. Trimming shortened V by 2 bases and J by 2 bases, and 12 bases separated the two germline ends. The CDR3 spans 15 residues. The CDR3 region has the DNA TGTGCCAGCTCACCAGCGACAGTAGACAACACTGAAGCTTTCTTT. It is translated as CASSPATVDNTEAFF.

The V gene is TRBV4-2, the J gene TRBJ2-4; 12 bases align to TRBD2. CDR1 and CDR2 (germline): LGHNA, YNFKEQ. This CDR3 has 16 amino acids. V lost 1 base to trimming and J lost 6 bases; unmatched junction nucleotides: 4. The CDR3 DNA follows: TGTGCCAGCAGCCAAGGACTAGCGGGAGCTGGAAACATTCAGTACTTC. It is translated as CASSQGLAGAGNIQYF.

The rearrangement links TRBV3-1 (or the pseudogene TRBV3-2) to TRBJ1-4; possibly TRBD1 for D (6 bases). V dropped 0 bases and J dropped 8 bases, with 13 bases sitting between them. This CDR3 contains 15 residues. CDR1 LGHDT and CDR2 YNNKEL come from the germline V gene (reference sequence). The CDR3: CASSQEPGEGEKLFF. The CDR3 DNA is TGTGCCAGCAGCCAAGAGCCAGGGGAGGGGGAAAAACTGTTTTTT.

This sequence joins TRBV3-1 (or the pseudogene TRBV3-2) and TRBJ2-7; 7 nucleotides align to TRBD1. The CDR3 length is 14 residues. CDR1 and CDR2 from the germline V gene are LGHDT and YNNKEL (reference sequence). The trim removed 2 bases at V and 2 bases at J, leaving 3 bases unmatched. The CDR3 coding sequence is TGTGCCAGCAGCCAATGGGGACAGCCCTACGAGCAGTACTTC. Its protein is CASSQWGQPYEQYF.

The V call is TRBV6-2 or TRBV6-3, the J call TRBJ2-7, with D maybe TRBD2 (6 bases). The CDR3 is 14 residues long. CDR1 is MNHEY, CDR2 SVGEGT, per germline. Trimming removed 2 bases at V and 0 bases at J, with 8 bases between. In DNA form, the CDR3 reads TGTGCCAGCAGTTACAGGCGGGGCTCCTACGAGCAGTACTTC. This encodes CASSYRRGSYEQYF.

The V call is TRBV5-1, the J call TRBJ1-4, with 9 bases lining up with TRBD1. This CDR3 spans 14 amino acids. The germline CDR1 and CDR2 sequences are SGHRS and YFSETQ. J lost 8 bases, V lost 4 bases, and 6 bases had no gene match. The CDR3 sequence is CASSPTGGKEKLFF. CDR3 in DNA: TGCGCCAGCAGCCCGACAGGGGGGAAAGAAAAACTGTTTTTT. The complete variable domain, with remaining parts taken from reference TRBV5-1 and TRBJ1-4, reads KAGVTQTPRYLIKTRGQQVTLSCSPISGHRSVSWYQQTPGQGLQFLFEYFSETQRNKGNFPGRFSGRQFSNSRSEMNVSTLELGDSALYLCASSPTGGKEKLFFGSGTQLSVL.

For the CDR3, the DNA is TGCAGCGTTGGGCTCCACACAGATACGCAGTATTTT. It specifies CSVGLHTDTQYF. The J gene is TRBJ2-3, the V gene TRBV29-1, with D uncertain. In germline, CDR1 is SQVTM, CDR2 ANQGSEA. The CDR3 sequence is 12 residues long. V was pared by 4 bases and J by 2 bases, with 7 bases between.

The V and J genes are TRBV28 and TRBJ2-2; 8 nucleotides match TRBD2. Germline V gene data show CDR1 as MDHEN and CDR2 as SYDVKM. With V trimmed by 3 bases and J by 6 bases, 3 bases remained unmatched. The CDR3 is 14 amino acids. In DNA, the CDR3 is TGTGCCAGCAGTTTTCGGGGGGGCTCCGGGGAGCTGTTTTTT. Translation gives CASSFRGGSGELFF.